A selection of T cell receptor beta chains follows, all from one sample in a study of response to subunit inactivated influenza vaccine. TCRdb re-analysed the RT-PCR reads in MiXCR, keeping a single row per CDR3 protein. The table has 530,000 or so distinct CDR3 sequences, 13% to 15% seen once. Sample: PBMCs from blood, taken about 11 days after vaccination. The source of these receptors is a man aged 45-65 years who received an inactivated influenza vaccine. The CDR3 runs from the conserved cysteine through the conserved F or W. D genes are given only for firm matches. Where a row states a size, it is once, few, many or the class of an expanded clone; other rows omit it.

V gene	D gene	clone size	J gene	CDR3 DNA	CDR3 protein
TRBV4-1	-	many	TRBJ1-6	TGCGCCAGCAGCCAAGGGGGACTCCTAAGCTCCTATAATTCACCCCTCCACTTT	CASSQGGLLSSYNSPLHF
TRBV19	-	few	TRBJ2-7	TGTGCCAGTAGTATGCAGGGGTACGAGCAGTACTTC	CASSMQGYEQYF
TRBV19	TRBD1	-	TRBJ1-5	TGTGCCAGTATCCGACAGGGAGGTGGCAATCAGCCCCAGCATTTT	CASIRQGGGNQPQHF
TRBV25-1	-	many	TRBJ2-3	TGTGCCAGCAGTGTGCCGGGGGGCACAGATACGCAGTATTTT	CASSVPGGTDTQYF
TRBV5-1	-	few	TRBJ2-2	TGCGCCAGCAGCTTTAATAATATGAAATCGAACACCGGGGAGCTGTTTTTT	CASSFNNMKSNTGELFF
TRBV7-2	-	few	TRBJ1-4	TGTGCCAGCAGCTCCTCCCGGGCGGAAAAACTGTTTTTT	CASSSSRAEKLFF
TRBV20-1	-	-	TRBJ1-3	TGCAGTGCTAGAGATGGGGATTCTGGAAACACCATATATTTT	CSARDGDSGNTIYF
TRBV7-9	TRBD1	few	TRBJ2-5	TGTGCCATCGAGGGGGCAGGGGAGACCCAGTACTTC	CAIEGAGETQYF
TRBV7-2	TRBD2	few	TRBJ2-5	TGTGCCAGCAGCCCAAGCGGGAGGAGGGAGACCCAGTACTTC	CASSPSGRRETQYF
TRBV4-3	TRBD2	many	TRBJ2-2	TGCGCCAGCAGCCCTCATTCGACTAGCGGGGCCGGGGAGCTGTTTTTT	CASSPHSTSGAGELFF
TRBV7-9	-	few	TRBJ2-7	TGTGCCAGCAGCAAAGCACTGGCGAGCTCCTACGAGCAGTACTTC	CASSKALASSYEQYF
TRBV11-2	TRBD2	few	TRBJ2-3	TGTGCCAGCAGCCTCCTGGGAACTAGCGGGGGCCCGGAAGATACGCAGTATTTT	CASSLLGTSGGPEDTQYF
TRBV7-9	-	few	TRBJ2-3	TGTGCCAGCAGCCAACAGGGTATGGGCACAGATACGCAGTATTTT	CASSQQGMGTDTQYF
TRBV6-1	-	-	TRBJ1-1	TGTGCCAGCAGTCCCCGGGGTGTGGGCACTGAAGCTTTCTTT	CASSPRGVGTEAFF
TRBV29-1	TRBD1	few	TRBJ2-2	TGCAGCGTTGGGGCTCGGACAGGGGCCGGGGAGCTGTTTTTT	CSVGARTGAGELFF
TRBV5-1	TRBD1	-	TRBJ2-7	TGCGCCAGCAGCTTAATCCAGGGGGTCGACGAGCAGTACTTC	CASSLIQGVDEQYF
TRBV25-1	-	few	TRBJ2-1	TGTGCCAGCAGTGAATCCCGCGGGGAGACCTACAATGAGCAGTTCTTC	CASSESRGETYNEQFF
TRBV5-6	TRBD2	-	TRBJ2-7	TGTGCCAGCAGCGTCCGCCTAGCGGTGAGCTCCTACGAGCAGTACTTC	CASSVRLAVSSYEQYF
TRBV2	-	many	TRBJ2-7	TGCGCCAGCAGTGAAGCCTACGAGCAGTACTTC	CASSEAYEQYF
TRBV7-2	TRBD2	few	TRBJ2-7	TGTGCCAGCAGCTTTGGCGGGGGGGGAACCTACGAGCAGTACTTC	CASSFGGGGTYEQYF
TRBV20-1	TRBD2	-	TRBJ2-1	TGCAGTGCTAGGCTAGCGGGAGGGCCCTCCTACAATGAGCAGTTCTTC	CSARLAGGPSYNEQFF
TRBV5-1	TRBD1	-	TRBJ1-1	TGCGCCAGCAGCTTGGTCCTCCAGGGACAGCTGAACACTGAAGCTTTCTTT	CASSLVLQGQLNTEAFF
TRBV7-2	TRBD1	-	TRBJ1-1	TGTGCCAGCAGCTTAGCGGGGACAGGGGGCTTGGCTGAAGCTTTCTTT	CASSLAGTGGLAEAFF
TRBV20-1	TRBD1	-	TRBJ1-2	TGCAGTGCTAGGGTATCGACAGGGAGCATAGGCTATGGCTACACCTTC	CSARVSTGSIGYGYTF
TRBV15	-	few	TRBJ1-4	TGTGCCACTAGGAATGAAGAAAAACTGTTTTTT	CATRNEEKLFF
TRBV29-1	TRBD1	-	TRBJ1-1	TGCAGCGTTGGGAGGGGGACAGGGCTTTTTGAAGCTTTCTTT	CSVGRGTGLFEAFF
TRBV5-1	-	few	TRBJ2-5	TGCGCCAGCAGCTTGGAAGGCGGGCGAGAAGAGACCCAGTACTTC	CASSLEGGREETQYF
TRBV20-1	-	-	TRBJ2-3	TGCAGTGCTAGAGGGCCTAAAGGCCAGTATTTT	CSARGPKGQYF
TRBV11-3	-	-	TRBJ1-1	TGTGCCAGCAGCTTCAATATGAACACTGAAGCTTTCTTT	CASSFNMNTEAFF
TRBV12-3/TRBV12-4	-	many	TRBJ2-1	TGTGCCAGCAGCTTCGGGGTGAGTGAGCAGTTCTTC	CASSFGVSEQFF
TRBV10-3	TRBD1	-	TRBJ2-2	TGTGCCATCAGTGACTGGGACAGGGCCGGAACCGGGGAGCTGTTTTTT	CAISDWDRAGTGELFF
TRBV11-1	-	few	TRBJ2-3	TGTGCCAGCAGCCAACTTTACACAGATACGCAGTATTTT	CASSQLYTDTQYF
TRBV12-3/TRBV12-4	-	many	TRBJ1-3	TGTGCCAGCAGTTTGGGAACTGGAAACACCATATATTTT	CASSLGTGNTIYF
TRBV7-2	TRBD1	many	TRBJ1-2	TGTGCCAGCCGCCCACAGGGGAGTTATGGCTACACCTTC	CASRPQGSYGYTF
TRBV6-2/TRBV6-3	TRBD2	-	TRBJ2-2	TGTGCCAGCAGCATAGGGACTAGCGGGATTCCAACCGGGGAGCTGTTTTTT	CASSIGTSGIPTGELFF
TRBV11-1	TRBD2	-	TRBJ2-3	TGTGCCAGCAGTTATCGGGGGGGGGTTACAGATACGCAGTATTTT	CASSYRGGVTDTQYF
TRBV29-1	-	few	TRBJ1-1	TGCAGCGTTGCCAAACAGGTTCTGAACACTGAAGCTTTCTTT	CSVAKQVLNTEAFF
TRBV9	TRBD1	few	TRBJ1-2	TGTGCCAGCAGCGATAGCATGGGACAGGGGACGTATGGCTACACCTTC	CASSDSMGQGTYGYTF
TRBV28	TRBD2	few	TRBJ2-1	TGTGCCAGCAGTTTAATAGCGGGAGACGAGCAGTTCTTC	CASSLIAGDEQFF
TRBV3-1	-	-	TRBJ2-3	TGTGCCAGCAGCCAAGATCGTTCTACGCAGTATTTT	CASSQDRSTQYF
TRBV20-1	TRBD2	few	TRBJ2-3	TGCAGTGCTAGAAAATTTCTAGCGGGAGGTTACCCAGATACGCAGTATTTT	CSARKFLAGGYPDTQYF
TRBV6-5	-	few	TRBJ1-2	TGTGCCAGCAGCTCCACCGTGAACGGCTACACCTTC	CASSSTVNGYTF
TRBV28	-	-	TRBJ1-2	TGTGCCAGCAGACGAGACGGCCTCTATGGCTACACCTTC	CASRRDGLYGYTF
TRBV7-9	-	-	TRBJ2-5	TGTGCCAGCAGCTCACCGGGACAAAAAGAGACCCAGTACTTC	CASSSPGQKETQYF
TRBV28	-	-	TRBJ1-3	TGTGCCAGCAGTTTGGACGTACGAGGAAACACCATATATTTT	CASSLDVRGNTIYF
TRBV5-1	-	-	TRBJ2-7	TGCGCCAGCAGCTTGGCCTTACCAAGCAGGGCGCCCTACGAGCAGTACTTC	CASSLALPSRAPYEQYF
TRBV12-3/TRBV12-4	-	few	TRBJ1-2	TGTGCCAGCAGTTTTTCCGTGTCGCAGGGAGACTCTGGCTACACCTTC	CASSFSVSQGDSGYTF
TRBV6-5	-	few	TRBJ1-4	TGTGCCAGCAGTCACGGCCAAAATGAAAAACTGTTTTTT	CASSHGQNEKLFF
TRBV6-5	-	-	TRBJ2-2	TGTGCCAGCAGTTACTCGAGGTTAGAGACCGGGGAGCTGTTTTTT	CASSYSRLETGELFF
TRBV29-1	-	-	TRBJ2-7	TGCAGCGTCAACCGGGATTACTCGGGAGAGCAGTACTTC	CSVNRDYSGEQYF
TRBV11-2	TRBD1	few	TRBJ1-4	TGTGCCAGCAGCCAACAGGGGGGTGAAAAACTGTTTTTT	CASSQQGGEKLFF
TRBV6-2/TRBV6-3	-	-	TRBJ1-2	TGTGCCAGCAGTTACTTCAAAACCTCCTCAACGGCACAGGGAGTCTATGGCTACACCTTC	CASSYFKTSSTAQGVYGYTF
TRBV24-1	-	few	TRBJ2-3	TGTGCCACCAGTGAGACGATGGGACTCGACACGCAGTATTTT	CATSETMGLDTQYF
TRBV6-2/TRBV6-3	-	few	TRBJ2-1	TGTGCGAGCCCCCTGAGCTCCTACAATGAGCAGTTCTTC	CASPLSSYNEQFF
TRBV7-9	TRBD1	many	TRBJ1-4	TGTGCCAGCAGCTCAGGACAGGGAGGCGAAAAACTGTTTTTT	CASSSGQGGEKLFF
TRBV2	TRBD2	-	TRBJ2-7	TGTGCCAGGACCGGGACTAGCAGCTACGAGCAGTACTTC	CARTGTSSYEQYF